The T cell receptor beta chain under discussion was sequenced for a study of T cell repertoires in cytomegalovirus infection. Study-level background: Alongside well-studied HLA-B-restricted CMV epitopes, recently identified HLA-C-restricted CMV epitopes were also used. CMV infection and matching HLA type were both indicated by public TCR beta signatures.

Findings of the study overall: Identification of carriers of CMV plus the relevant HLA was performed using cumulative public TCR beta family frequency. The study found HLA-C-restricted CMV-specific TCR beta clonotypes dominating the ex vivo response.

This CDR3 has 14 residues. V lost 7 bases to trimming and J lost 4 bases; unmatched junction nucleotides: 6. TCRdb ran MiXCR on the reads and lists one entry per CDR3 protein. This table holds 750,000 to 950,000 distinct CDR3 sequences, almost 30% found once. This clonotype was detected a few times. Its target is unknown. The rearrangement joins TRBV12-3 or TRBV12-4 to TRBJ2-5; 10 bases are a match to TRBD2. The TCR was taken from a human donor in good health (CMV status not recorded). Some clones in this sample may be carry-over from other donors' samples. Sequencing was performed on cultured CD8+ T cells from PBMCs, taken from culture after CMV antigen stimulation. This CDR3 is CASNLAGAPETQYF. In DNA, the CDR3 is TGTGCCAGCAACCTAGCGGGGGCCCCAGAGACCCAGTACTTC.